This T cell receptor beta chain was captured in a study of T-cell memory formation after mild COVID-19. Study outcomes and limitations: Pre-infection memory harbored some responding clones, suggesting cross-reactive memory joined. Later expanders leaned CD4+, whereas day 15 to 85 contracting clones were balanced CD4/CD8. Second-wave clones reaching peak frequency on day 37 lacked confirmed SARS-CoV-2 specificity.

TCR alpha and TCR beta cDNA libraries carrying sample barcodes and UMIs were produced by 5'RACE using constant-segment primers. TCRdb itself ran the 5' RACE reads through MiXCR, one entry per CDR3 protein. The table has around 310,000 distinct CDR3 sequences, about 20% seen once. This clonotype was observed once. The antigen is undetermined. Germline trimming cut 6 bases from V and 6 bases from J; bases unmatched to any gene: 7. The CDR3 covers 14 residues. CDR1 and CDR2 from the germline V gene are ENHRY and SYGVKD. Sequenced: PBMCs or a T cell subset sorted from them (not recorded which). The rearrangement joins TRBV10-3 to TRBJ1-4, with 7 bases fitting TRBD1. The TCR comes from a man between 18 and 29 years old who had mild COVID-19 (a few samples of this study predate the infection). Cell type and time point are not known. The CDR3 DNA sequence: TGTGCCATCAGCCCAGGGGGTCAGCATGAAAAACTGTTTTTT. Translation gives CAISPGGQHEKLFF.